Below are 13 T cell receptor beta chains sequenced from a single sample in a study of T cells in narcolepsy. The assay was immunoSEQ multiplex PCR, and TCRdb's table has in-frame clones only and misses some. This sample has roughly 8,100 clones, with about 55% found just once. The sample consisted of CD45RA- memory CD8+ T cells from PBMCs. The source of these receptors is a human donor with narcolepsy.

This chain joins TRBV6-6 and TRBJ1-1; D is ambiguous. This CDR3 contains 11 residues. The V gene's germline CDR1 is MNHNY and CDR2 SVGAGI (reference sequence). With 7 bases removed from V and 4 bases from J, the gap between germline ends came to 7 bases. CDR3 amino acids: CASTRPTEAFF. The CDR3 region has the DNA TGTGCCAGCACCAGACCCACTGAAGCTTTCTTT.

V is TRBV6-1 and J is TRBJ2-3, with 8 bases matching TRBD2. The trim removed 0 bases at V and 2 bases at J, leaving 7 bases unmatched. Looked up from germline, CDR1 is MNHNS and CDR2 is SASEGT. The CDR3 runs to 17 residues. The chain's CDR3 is CASSEAGGGPVTDTQYF. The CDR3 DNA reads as TGTGCCAGCAGTGAAGCCGGGGGGGGGCCAGTCACAGATACGCAGTATTTT.

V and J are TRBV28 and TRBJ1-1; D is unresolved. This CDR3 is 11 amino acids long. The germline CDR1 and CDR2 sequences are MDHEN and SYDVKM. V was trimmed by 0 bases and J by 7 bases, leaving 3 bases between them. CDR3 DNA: TGTGCCAGCAGTTTATGGGGTGAAGCTTTCTTT. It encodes CASSLWGEAFF.

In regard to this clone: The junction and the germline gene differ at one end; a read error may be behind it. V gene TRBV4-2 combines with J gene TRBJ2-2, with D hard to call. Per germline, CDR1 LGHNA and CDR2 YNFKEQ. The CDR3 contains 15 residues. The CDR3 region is CASRQDRANTGELFF. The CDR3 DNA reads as TGTGCCAGCAGGCAAGATCGGGCGAACACCGGGGAGCTGTTTTTT.

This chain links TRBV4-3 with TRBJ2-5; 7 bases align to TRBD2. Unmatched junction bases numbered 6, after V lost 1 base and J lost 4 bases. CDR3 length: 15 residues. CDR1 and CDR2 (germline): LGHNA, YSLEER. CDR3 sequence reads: CASSQVQSGVETQYF. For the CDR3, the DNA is TGCGCCAGCAGCCAAGTGCAAAGCGGGGTAGAGACCCAGTACTTC.

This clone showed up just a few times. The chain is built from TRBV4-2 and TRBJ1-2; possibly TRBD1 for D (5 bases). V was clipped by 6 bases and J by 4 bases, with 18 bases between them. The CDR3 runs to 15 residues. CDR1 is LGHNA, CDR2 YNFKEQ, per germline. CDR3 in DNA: TGTGCCAGCAGTTACTCCGGGACCGAAACCTATGGCTACACCTTC. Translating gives CASSYSGTETYGYTF.

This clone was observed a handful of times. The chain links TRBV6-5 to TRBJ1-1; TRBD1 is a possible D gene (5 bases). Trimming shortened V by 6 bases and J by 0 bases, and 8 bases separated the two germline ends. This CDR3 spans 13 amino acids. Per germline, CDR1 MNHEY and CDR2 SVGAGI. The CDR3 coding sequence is TGTGCCAGCAGGGGGGGGATGAACACTGAAGCTTTCTTT. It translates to CASRGGMNTEAFF.

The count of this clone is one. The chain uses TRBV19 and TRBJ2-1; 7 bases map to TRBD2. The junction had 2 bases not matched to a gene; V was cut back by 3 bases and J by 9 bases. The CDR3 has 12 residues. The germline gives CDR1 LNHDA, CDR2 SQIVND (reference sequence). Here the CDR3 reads CASSIGGSEQFF. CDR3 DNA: TGTGCCAGTAGTATCGGGGGGAGTGAGCAGTTCTTC. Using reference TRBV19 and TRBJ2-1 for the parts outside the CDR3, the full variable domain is DGGITQSPKYLFRKEGQNVTLSCEQNLNHDAMYWYRQDPGQGLRLIYYSQIVNDFQKGDIAEGYSVSREKKESFPLTVTSAQKNPTAFYLCASSIGGSEQFFGPGTRLTVL.

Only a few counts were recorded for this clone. CDR3 coding DNA: TGTGCCAGCAGTTACCTCGGGACAGGGGGAATTAGTGAGCAGTTCTTC. This translates into CASSYLGTGGISEQFF. The genes are TRBV27 and TRBJ2-1, with 11 nucleotides matching TRBD1. This CDR3 has 16 amino acids. Germline-derived CDR1 and CDR2 are MNHEY and SMNVEV (reference sequence). V was clipped by 4 bases and J by 9 bases; unmatched bases: 11.

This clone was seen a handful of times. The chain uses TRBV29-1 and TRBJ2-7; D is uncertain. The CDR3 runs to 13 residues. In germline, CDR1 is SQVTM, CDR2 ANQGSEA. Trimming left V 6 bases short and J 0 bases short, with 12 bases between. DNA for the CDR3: TGCAGCGTAGTCACGGGCGGCTCCTACGAGCAGTACTTC. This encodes CSVVTGGSYEQYF.

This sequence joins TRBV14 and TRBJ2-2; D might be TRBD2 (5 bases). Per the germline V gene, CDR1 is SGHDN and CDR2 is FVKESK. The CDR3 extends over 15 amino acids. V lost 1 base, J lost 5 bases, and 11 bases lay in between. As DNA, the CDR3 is TGTGCCAGCAGCCAAGTACGGGGAGAGACCGGGGAGCTGTTTTTT. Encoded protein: CASSQVRGETGELFF.

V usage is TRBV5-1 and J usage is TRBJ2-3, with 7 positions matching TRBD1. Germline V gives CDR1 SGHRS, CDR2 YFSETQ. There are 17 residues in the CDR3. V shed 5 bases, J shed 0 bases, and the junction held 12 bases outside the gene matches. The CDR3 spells CASRTGLGGGSTDTQYF. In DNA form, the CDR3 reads TGCGCCAGCAGAACTGGCCTAGGGGGCGGAAGCACAGATACGCAGTATTTT.

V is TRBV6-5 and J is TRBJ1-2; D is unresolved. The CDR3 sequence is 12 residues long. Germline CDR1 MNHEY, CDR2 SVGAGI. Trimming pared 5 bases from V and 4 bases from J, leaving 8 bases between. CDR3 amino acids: CASSPDSYGYTF. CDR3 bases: TGTGCCAGCAGTCCCGATTCCTATGGCTACACCTTC.